The sequence of this T cell receptor beta chain was determined in a study of blood T cell repertoires in COVID-19. Study background: Acute and convalescent COVID-19 samples came from the United States, Italy and Spain. T cells, B-cell-depleted T cells, or PBMCs supplied cDNA or gDNA.

Per the original methods: The assay estimated nucleated cells by amplifying reference gene primers. The assay was immunoSEQ multiplex PCR, and TCRdb's table has in-frame clones only and misses some. V and J calls and clone size are those listed in that table; D and trimming were worked out from the DNA. The sample includes hundreds of thousands of clones, approximately 90% of them seen just once. Germline V lookup: CDR1 GTSNPN, CDR2 SVGIG (reference sequence). This CDR3 contains 16 residues. V was clipped by 0 bases and J by 2 bases; unmatched bases: 2. V gene TRBV30 combines with J gene TRBJ2-6; 9 nucleotides match TRBD1. Sample: peripheral blood. This receptor was taken from a woman aged 18-29 years who had recovered from COVID-19. The CDR3 sequence: CAWSVNRGPGANVLTF. In DNA, the CDR3 is TGTGCCTGGAGTGTTAACAGGGGGCCTGGGGCCAACGTCCTGACTTTC.